This T cell receptor beta chain was obtained from a study of T cell responses to AZD1222 COVID-19 vaccine. Study-wide findings and caveats: Vaccination with two AZD1222 doses was followed by a rise in Spike-specific TCR breadth and depth. Possibly, clonal diversity was underestimated; donors were largely white British and included more females.

Germline V gives CDR1 SGHTA, CDR2 FQGTGA. Trimming pared 3 bases from V and 4 bases from J, leaving 15 bases between. This CDR3 is 15 amino acids long. Here immunoSEQ multiplex PCR was the method, and the copy in TCRdb shows in-frame clones only, minus some. The sample holds approximately 110,000 clones, around 85% seen once. As regards this clone: Its cognate antigen is unknown.

The source of this sequence is an adult in good health. The starting material was peripheral blood, obtained on day 0 of AZD1222 vaccination. The chain is built from TRBV7-3 and TRBJ1-1; perhaps TRBD1 as D (6 bases). This chain's CDR3 is CASSLQGSMGTEAFF. The CDR3 DNA reads as TGTGCCAGCAGCTTGCAGGGGTCGATGGGCACTGAAGCTTTCTTT.